This entry concerns a single TCR beta chain. Its binding antigen is unknown. No quality values exist for individual bases; no much larger clone is one base distant. PBMCs were isolated by Ficoll-Paque density gradient centrifugation. The data were taken from a study of T-cell memory formation after mild COVID-19 (dated by TCRdb to about 2021). Context from the whole study: TCR sequence clusters from the two donors were found to be largely donor specific. In two donors, T-cell clones that expanded and contracted after mild COVID-19 were followed by sequencing TCRalpha and TCRbeta repertoires longitudinally. Two young, previously healthy adult volunteers, one female and one male, were included in the cohort. Here is what the overall study found, with its caveats: Contracting CD4+ clones were located mainly in the CM and EM memory subsets, whereas CD8+ clones were found to be enriched in EMRA. SARS-CoV-2 specificity was not confirmed for the second-wave clones peaking on day 37. The study covered only a couple of mild cases, and larger cohorts including severe cases with pre-infection samples were considered necessary. Clones that contracted from day 15 to 85 showed balanced CD4/CD8 phenotypes, whereas a second wave of clones that expanded from day 15 to 37 leaned towards CD4+. Some responding clones were detected in pre-infection memory, suggesting pre-existing cross-reactive memory T cells joined the SARS-CoV-2 response.

The sequencing machine was an Illumina NovaSeq 6000. Using 5'RACE with constant-segment primers, TCRalpha and TCRbeta cDNA libraries were constructed, with sample barcodes and unique molecular identifiers added in the process. Trizol reagent was used to extract RNA from every sample. Library amplification was performed in two PCR steps, and a second sample barcode and Illumina TruSeq adapters were introduced in the second step. Sequencing of libraries was performed on an Illumina NovaSeq with 2 x 150 bp paired-end reads. For the original study's pipeline: Demultiplexing of reads and collapsing into UMI-guided consensus sequences were performed with migec v1.2.7. With mixcr v2.1.11, UMI consensuses were aligned to TRA and TRB V and J templates and assembled into clonotypes. A clonotype was counted as expanded or contracted only when both edgeR and NoisET called the clonotype significant, with the noise models trained on biological replicates. For edgeR calls, the cutoffs were a false discovery rate-adjusted p below 0.01 and a log2 fold-change threshold of 1. PCA with hierarchical clustering of max-normalized trajectories of the 1000 most abundant clonotypes was used as exploratory dynamics analysis. Separately sequenced CD4+ and CD8+ repertoires were used to assign the CD4 or CD8 phenotype of responding clones. TCRdb redid the processing of the public reads, applying fastp at Q25 and MiXCR, and retained in-frame beta chains. Rows merge per CDR3 protein into single entries with the most common DNA and genes. The V and J calls were not made by the authors but by TCRdb's processing. The sample records about 210,000 distinct CDR3 sequences, around 25% of which are singletons. About an eighth of the sample belongs to the ten largest clones.

The sequence was collected from an adult woman who had mild COVID-19 (a few samples of this study predate the infection). The sample titles of this study are shuffled in the database, so cell type and time point are left out; the donor was told from shared clones. The source material was PBMCs or a T cell subset sorted from them (not recorded which).

The CDR3 is CASSYEQNVPETQYF. The nucleotide sequence reads TGTGCCAGCAGTTATGAGCAAAACGTTCCCGAGACCCAGTACTTC. This receptor chain uses TRBV6-5 and TRBJ2-5; no D gene is confidently identified. V and J lose 3 bases and 5 bases, and a span of 16 bases separates them. Inclusive of the bounding cysteine and phenylalanine, the CDR3 is 15 residues long. The CDR3 DNA has 45 bases and is translated from base 1. CDR1 and CDR2 are read off the germline V gene as MNHEY and SVGAGI.